This TCR beta chain is drawn from a study of cytomegalovirus exposure and HLA in healthy donors. General study findings and limits: In a later analysis, DRB1 alleles had the most associated TCRs; HLA-C alleles the fewest. The study put under 200 TCR beta chains on its list as cytomegalovirus-associated. Beyond CMV serostatus, there was no information to go on about immune exposure. A few chains tied to CMV proved CMV antigen-specific in vitro.

It was with 60 Vbeta and 13 Jbeta primers that the PCR ran. Repertoires were generated with immunoSEQ multiplex PCR, while TCRdb's copy carries only in-frame clones and drops some. The table lists some 60,000 clones, about 87% of them singletons. The CDR3 length is 15 residues. Germline CDR1 and CDR2: MNHEY and SVGAGI. About this clone: The antigen is undetermined.

The chain carries TRBV6-5 and TRBJ2-1; tentatively, D is TRBD2 (5 bases). The clonotype was recovered from a man aged 18-30 years in good health and CMV-seronegative. The sequencing input was PBMCs. In nucleotides, the CDR3 is TGTGCAGTTAAGAGAGGACGGGAAAGAGGGAATGAGCAGTTCTTC. Its translation is CAVKRGRERGNEQFF.